This passage covers 7 T cell receptor beta chains from one sample sequenced in a study of blood T cell repertoires in COVID-19. Method: immunoSEQ multiplex PCR; TCRdb's copy keeps in-frame clones and lacks some. Among hundreds of thousands of clones listed, nearly 90% were seen once. The sample comprised PBMCs or T cells enriched from blood (not recorded which). These receptors were collected from a woman aged 25-40 years who had recovered from COVID-19.

The V call is TRBV6-1, the J call TRBJ2-7; 10 nucleotides line up with TRBD1. Germline V gene data show CDR1 as MNHNS and CDR2 as SASEGT. Germline trimming cut 4 bases from V and 4 bases from J; bases unmatched to any gene: 10. There are 16 residues in the CDR3. CDR3 residues: CASSAASGTGAYEQYF. In DNA, the CDR3 is TGTGCCAGCAGTGCGGCCTCCGGGACAGGGGCGTACGAGCAGTACTTC.

This clone is a singleton in its sample. V gene TRBV13 combines with J gene TRBJ2-5; 8 positions agree with TRBD2. Germline assignment: CDR1 PRHDT and CDR2 FYEKMQ (reference sequence). Unmatched junction bases numbered 18, after V lost 6 bases and J lost 9 bases. This CDR3 is built from 16 residues. CDR3 sequence reads: CASSKWSGSNKGAQYF. For the CDR3, the DNA is TGTGCCAGCAGTAAATGGAGCGGGAGCAATAAAGGGGCCCAGTACTTC.

CDR3 coding DNA: TGTGCCAGCAGTGTAAGGGGGCCCGGAGTTCCCCTCCACTTT. Protein sequence: CASSVRGPGVPLHF. The rearrangement uses TRBV28 and TRBJ1-6, with 7 bases identical to TRBD1. The CDR3 length is 14 residues. CDR1 is MDHEN, CDR2 SYDVKM, per germline. Trimming took 5 bases from V and 13 from J; bases not matched to a gene: 11.

The gene calls are TRBV27 and TRBJ1-2; 7 positions agree with TRBD1. Unmatched junction bases numbered 10, after V lost 7 bases and J lost 5 bases. Germline V gene data show CDR1 as MNHEY and CDR2 as SMNVEV (reference sequence). The CDR3 runs 14 residues. For the CDR3, the DNA is TGTGCCAGCACCTCGACAGGGAACCCGTATGGCTACACCTTC. This sequence encodes CASTSTGNPYGYTF.

This chain joins TRBV25-1 and TRBJ2-7; D gene unclear. The CDR3 runs to 13 residues. Deletions cut 4 bases from V and 2 bases from J, with 9 bases between. In germline, CDR1 is MGHDK, CDR2 SYGVNS. The CDR3 DNA reads as TGTGCCAGCAGTGTCGACTTCGCCTACGAGCAGTACTTC. It codes for CASSVDFAYEQYF.

This chain joins TRBV27 and TRBJ2-5; maybe TRBD1 (5 bases). Germline CDR1 MNHEY, CDR2 SMNVEV (reference sequence). Trimming took off 3 bases at V and 5 bases at J, with 10 bases between the two ends. This CDR3 spans 13 amino acids. DNA for the CDR3: TGTGCCAGCAGTTTCGCAGGGCGGGAGACCCAGTACTTC. It yields the protein CASSFAGRETQYF.

This chain links TRBV19 with TRBJ2-1; maybe TRBD1 (6 bases). From germline, CDR1 is LNHDA and CDR2 SQIVND (reference sequence). V lost 4 bases and J lost 0, with 10 bases in between. This CDR3 is built from 15 residues. Here the CDR3 DNA reads TGTGCCAGTAGTAGAGAGACAGGCTCCTACAATGAGCAGTTCTTC. Its translation is CASSRETGSYNEQFF.